Below, 3 T cell receptor beta chains from the same sample are listed, as sequenced in a study of cytomegalovirus exposure and HLA in healthy donors. Method: immunoSEQ multiplex PCR; TCRdb's copy keeps in-frame clones and lacks some. Of under 250,000 clones detected, around 90% appear once; the ten largest clones hold around 1.1%. Sample: PBMCs. These receptors originate from a young woman in good health and CMV-seronegative.

The CDR3 DNA reads as TGCGCCAGCAGCTTGGAGCCCCCGTCTAACTATGGCTACACCTTC. Translating gives CASSLEPPSNYGYTF. The genes are TRBV5-1 and TRBJ1-2; no definite D call. The CDR3 contains 15 residues. CDR1 and CDR2 (germline): SGHRS, YFSETQ. Trimming left V 0 bases short and J 0 bases short, with 9 bases between.

The chain recombines TRBV9 with TRBJ2-7, with D perhaps matching TRBD1 (5 bases). Trimming pared 4 bases from V and 1 base from J, leaving 15 bases between. The CDR3 covers 15 residues. CDR1 is SGDLS, CDR2 YYNGEE, per germline. This CDR3 reads CASSTGPEESYEQYF. The CDR3 region has the DNA TGTGCCAGCAGCACAGGACCAGAGGAATCCTACGAGCAGTACTTC.

V gene TRBV7-9 combines with J gene TRBJ1-6, with TRBD1 as a possible D gene (6 bases). The CDR3 sequence is 15 residues long. Deletions cut 3 bases from V and 8 bases from J, with 14 bases between. Germline CDR1 is SEHNR and CDR2 is FQNEAQ (reference sequence). The CDR3 loop is CASSFLGSGDSPLHF. For the CDR3, the DNA is TGTGCCAGCAGCTTTTTGGGGTCAGGGGATTCACCCCTCCACTTT.